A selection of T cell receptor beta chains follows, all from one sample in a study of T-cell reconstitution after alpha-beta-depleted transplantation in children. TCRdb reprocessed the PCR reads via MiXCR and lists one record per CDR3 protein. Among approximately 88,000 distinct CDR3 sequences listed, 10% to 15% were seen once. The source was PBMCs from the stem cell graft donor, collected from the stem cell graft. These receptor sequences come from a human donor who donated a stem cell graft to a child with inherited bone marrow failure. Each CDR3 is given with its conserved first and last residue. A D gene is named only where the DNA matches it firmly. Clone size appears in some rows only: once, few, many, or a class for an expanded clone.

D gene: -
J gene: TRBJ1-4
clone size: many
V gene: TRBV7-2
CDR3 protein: CASSSLQGNEKLFF
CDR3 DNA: TGTGCCAGCAGCTCCTTACAGGGAAATGAAAAACTGTTTTTT

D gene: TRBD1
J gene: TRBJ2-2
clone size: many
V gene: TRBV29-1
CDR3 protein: CSVVSGQGANTGELFF
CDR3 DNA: TGCAGCGTTGTGTCCGGACAGGGGGCGAACACCGGGGAGCTGTTTTTT

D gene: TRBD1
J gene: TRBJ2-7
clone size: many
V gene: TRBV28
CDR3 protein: CASSFPGQGYEQYF
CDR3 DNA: TGTGCCAGCAGTTTCCCGGGACAGGGGTACGAGCAGTACTTC

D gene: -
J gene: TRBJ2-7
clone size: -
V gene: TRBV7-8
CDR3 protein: CASSPRVGDYEQYF
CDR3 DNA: TGTGCCAGCAGCCCCCGTGTGGGGGACTACGAGCAGTACTTC

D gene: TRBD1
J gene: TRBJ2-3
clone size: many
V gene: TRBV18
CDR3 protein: CASSPETGEDTQYF
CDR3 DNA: TGTGCCAGCTCACCGGAAACAGGGGAAGATACGCAGTATTTT

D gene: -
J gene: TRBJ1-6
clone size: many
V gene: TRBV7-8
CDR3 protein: CASSLVPGSDSPLHF
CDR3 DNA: TGTGCCAGCAGCTTAGTGCCAGGGTCGGATTCACCCCTCCACTTT

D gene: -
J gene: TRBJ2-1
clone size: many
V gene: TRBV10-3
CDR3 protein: CAISDRNGRSYNEQFF
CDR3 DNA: TGTGCCATCAGCGATAGGAATGGACGTTCTTACAATGAGCAGTTCTTC

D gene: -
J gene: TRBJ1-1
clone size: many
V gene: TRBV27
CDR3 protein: CASSLARTNTEAFF
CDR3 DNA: TGTGCCAGCAGTTTGGCCAGGACGAACACTGAAGCTTTCTTT

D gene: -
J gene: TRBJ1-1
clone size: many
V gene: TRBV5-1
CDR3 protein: CASSLGRTQNTEAFF
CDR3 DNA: TGCGCCAGCAGCCTGGGGAGAACCCAGAACACTGAAGCTTTCTTT

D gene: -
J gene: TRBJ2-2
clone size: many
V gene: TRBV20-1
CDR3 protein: CSANPGVSDTGELFF
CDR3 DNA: TGCAGTGCTAATCCGGGAGTTAGTGACACCGGGGAGCTGTTTTTT

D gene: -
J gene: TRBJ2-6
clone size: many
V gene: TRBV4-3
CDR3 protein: CASSQEPGAGANVLTF
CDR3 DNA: TGCGCCAGCAGCCAAGAACCGGGGGCTGGGGCCAACGTCCTGACTTTC

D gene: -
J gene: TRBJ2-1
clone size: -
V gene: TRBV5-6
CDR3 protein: CASSSGSIYNEQFF
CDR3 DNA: TGTGCCAGCAGCTCTGGTAGCATCTACAATGAGCAGTTCTTC

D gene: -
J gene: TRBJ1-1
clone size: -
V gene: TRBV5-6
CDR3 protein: CASSLRGATEAFF
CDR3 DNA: TGTGCCAGCAGCTTAAGAGGGGCCACTGAAGCTTTCTTT

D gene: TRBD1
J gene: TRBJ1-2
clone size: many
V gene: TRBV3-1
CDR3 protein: CASSHLLGTGLYGYTF
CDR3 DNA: TGTGCCAGCAGCCACCTCTTGGGGACAGGACTCTATGGCTACACCTTC

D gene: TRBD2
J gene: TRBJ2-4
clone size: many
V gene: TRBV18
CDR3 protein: CASSSTSAGNIQYF
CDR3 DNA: TGTGCCAGCTCATCAACTAGCGCAGGAAACATTCAGTACTTC

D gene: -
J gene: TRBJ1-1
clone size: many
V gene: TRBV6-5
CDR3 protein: CASSYTRPRLNTEAFF
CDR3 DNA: TGTGCCAGCAGTTACACGAGACCCCGGCTGAACACTGAAGCTTTCTTT

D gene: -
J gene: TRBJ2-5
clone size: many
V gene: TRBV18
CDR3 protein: CASASIVGAETQYF
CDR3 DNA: TGTGCCAGCGCCTCCATAGTGGGTGCGGAGACCCAGTACTTC

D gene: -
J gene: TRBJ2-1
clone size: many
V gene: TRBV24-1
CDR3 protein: CATSDEDPTDEQFF
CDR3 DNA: TGTGCCACCAGTGATGAAGACCCGACGGATGAGCAGTTCTTC

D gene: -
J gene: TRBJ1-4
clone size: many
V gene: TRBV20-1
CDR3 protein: CSARDRGTRLFF
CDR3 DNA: TGCAGTGCTAGAGATAGGGGTACCCGACTGTTTTTT

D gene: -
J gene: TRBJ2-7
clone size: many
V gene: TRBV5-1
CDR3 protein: CASSPGAPYEQYF
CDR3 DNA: TGCGCCAGCAGCCCAGGGGCCCCCTACGAGCAGTACTTC

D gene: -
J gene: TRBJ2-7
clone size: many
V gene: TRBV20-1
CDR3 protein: CSPESGSYEQYF
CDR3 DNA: TGCAGTCCGGAAAGCGGTTCCTACGAGCAGTACTTC

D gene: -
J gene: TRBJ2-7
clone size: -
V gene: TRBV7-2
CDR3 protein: CASSPSNRYEQYF
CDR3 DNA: TGTGCCAGCAGCCCTTCTAACCGCTACGAGCAGTACTTC

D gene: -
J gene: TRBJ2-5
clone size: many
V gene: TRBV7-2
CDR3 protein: CASSQNRPGAQETQYF
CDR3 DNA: TGTGCCAGCAGCCAGAATAGGCCGGGGGCCCAAGAGACCCAGTACTTC

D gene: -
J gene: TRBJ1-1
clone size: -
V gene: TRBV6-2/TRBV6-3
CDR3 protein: CASSYSRAIMNTEAFF
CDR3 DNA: TGTGCCAGCAGTTACTCGAGAGCCATCATGAACACTGAAGCTTTCTTT

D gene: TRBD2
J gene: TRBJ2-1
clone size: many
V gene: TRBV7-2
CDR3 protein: CASSPRGTSSFHEQFF
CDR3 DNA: TGTGCCAGCTCCCCTCGTGGGACTAGCTCTTTCCATGAGCAGTTCTTC

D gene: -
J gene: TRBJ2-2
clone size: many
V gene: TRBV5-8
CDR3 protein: CASSKDGAANTGELFF
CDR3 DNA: TGTGCCAGCAGCAAGGACGGGGCCGCGAACACCGGGGAGCTGTTTTTT

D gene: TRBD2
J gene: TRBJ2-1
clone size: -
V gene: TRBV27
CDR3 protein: CASSSTSAPLNEQFF
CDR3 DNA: TGTGCCAGCAGTTCTACTAGCGCTCCTCTCAATGAGCAGTTCTTC

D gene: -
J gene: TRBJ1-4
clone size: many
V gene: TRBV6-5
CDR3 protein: CASSRDNSNEKLFF
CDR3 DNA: TGTGCCAGCAGCCGGGACAACTCTAATGAAAAACTGTTTTTT

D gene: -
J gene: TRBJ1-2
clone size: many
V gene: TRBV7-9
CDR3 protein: CASREQENYGYTF
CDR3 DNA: TGTGCCAGCAGGGAGCAGGAAAACTATGGCTACACCTTC

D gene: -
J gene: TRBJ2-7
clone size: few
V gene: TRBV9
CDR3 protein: CASSVGDGPYEQYF
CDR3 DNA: TGTGCCAGCAGCGTAGGGGACGGCCCCTACGAGCAGTACTTC

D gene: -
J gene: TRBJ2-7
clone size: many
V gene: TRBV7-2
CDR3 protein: CASSLGGRGFREQYF
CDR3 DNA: TGTGCCAGCAGCTTAGGGGGAAGGGGGTTCAGGGAGCAGTACTTC

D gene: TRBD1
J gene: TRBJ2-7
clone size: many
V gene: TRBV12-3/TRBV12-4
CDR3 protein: CASTQRDRDDEQYF
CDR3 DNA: TGTGCCAGCACCCAGAGGGACAGGGACGACGAGCAGTACTTC

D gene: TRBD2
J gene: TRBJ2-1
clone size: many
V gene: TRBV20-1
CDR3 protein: CSARDRGGYEQFF
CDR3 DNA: TGCAGTGCTAGAGATCGGGGGGGGTATGAGCAGTTCTTC

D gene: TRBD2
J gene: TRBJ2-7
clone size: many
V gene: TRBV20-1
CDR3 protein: CSASQGLAGDEQYF
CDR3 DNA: TGCAGTGCCTCCCAGGGACTAGCGGGAGACGAGCAGTACTTC

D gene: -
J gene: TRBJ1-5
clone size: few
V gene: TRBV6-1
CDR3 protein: CASSEWGEQPQHF
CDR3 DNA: TGTGCCAGCAGTGAATGGGGGGAACAGCCCCAGCATTTT

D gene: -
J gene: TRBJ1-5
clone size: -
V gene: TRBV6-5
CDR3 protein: CASSLTRDANQPQHF
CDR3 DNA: TGTGCCAGCAGTTTAACTCGGGACGCCAATCAGCCCCAGCATTTT

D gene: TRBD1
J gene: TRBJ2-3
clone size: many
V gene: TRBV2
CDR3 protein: CASKRDRGSDTQYF
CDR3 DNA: TGTGCCAGCAAAAGGGACAGGGGTTCAGATACGCAGTATTTT

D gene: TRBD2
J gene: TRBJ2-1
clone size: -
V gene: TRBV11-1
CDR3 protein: CASTPRRREGLEIHNEQFF
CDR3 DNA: TGTGCCAGCACCCCCCGGAGGCGGGAGGGCCTGGAAATCCACAATGAGCAGTTCTTC

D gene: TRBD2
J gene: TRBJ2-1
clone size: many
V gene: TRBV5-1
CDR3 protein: CASSLVAGERQFF
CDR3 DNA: TGCGCCAGCAGCCTGGTAGCGGGGGAGCGGCAGTTCTTC

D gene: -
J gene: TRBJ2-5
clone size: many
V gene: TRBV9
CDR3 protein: CASSLTGGTQYF
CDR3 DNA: TGTGCCAGCAGCCTTACCGGGGGGACCCAGTACTTC

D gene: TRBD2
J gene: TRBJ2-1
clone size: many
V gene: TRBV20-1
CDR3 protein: CSARDGGVRTYNEQFF
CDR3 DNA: TGCAGTGCTAGAGACGGGGGGGTAAGGACCTACAATGAGCAGTTCTTC

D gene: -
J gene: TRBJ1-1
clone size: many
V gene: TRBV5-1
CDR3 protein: CAQRELNTEAFF
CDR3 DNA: TGCGCCCAGCGGGAGCTAAACACTGAAGCTTTCTTT

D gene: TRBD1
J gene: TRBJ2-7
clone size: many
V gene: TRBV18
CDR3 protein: CASSPRTGGGSQTYEQYF
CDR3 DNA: TGTGCCAGCTCACCACGGACAGGGGGAGGTTCTCAAACCTACGAGCAGTACTTC

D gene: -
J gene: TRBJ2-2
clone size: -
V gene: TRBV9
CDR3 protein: CASSLRGPVTGELFF
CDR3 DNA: TGTGCCAGCAGCCTCAGGGGACCGGTCACCGGGGAGCTGTTTTTT

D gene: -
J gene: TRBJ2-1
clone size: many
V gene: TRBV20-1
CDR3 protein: CSASGSSSYNEQFF
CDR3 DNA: TGCAGTGCTAGTGGGAGTAGCTCCTACAATGAGCAGTTCTTC

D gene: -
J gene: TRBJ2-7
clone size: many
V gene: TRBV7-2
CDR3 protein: CASSLFDEQYF
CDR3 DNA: TGTGCCAGCAGCTTATTCGACGAGCAGTACTTC

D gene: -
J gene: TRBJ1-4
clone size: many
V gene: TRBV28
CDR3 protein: CASSLRGRGDEKLFF
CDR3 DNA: TGTGCCAGCAGTTTAAGAGGAAGAGGGGATGAAAAACTGTTTTTT

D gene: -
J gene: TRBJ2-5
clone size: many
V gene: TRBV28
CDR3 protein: CASTIAGAQETQYF
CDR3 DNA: TGTGCCAGCACAATCGCGGGGGCTCAAGAGACCCAGTACTTC

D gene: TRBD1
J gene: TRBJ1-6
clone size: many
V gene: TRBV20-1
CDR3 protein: CSAFGQGNMNSPLHF
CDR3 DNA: TGCAGTGCTTTCGGACAGGGAAACATGAATTCACCCCTCCACTTT